These T cell receptor beta chains were read from a single sample in a study of Ad26.COV2.S vaccination and SARS-CoV-2 variants. Generated by immunoSEQ multiplex PCR, the TCRdb table keeps only in-frame clones and is missing some. The profile shows about 350,000 clones, just over 90% of them singletons. The sequencing here drew on peripheral blood, taken after recovery from COVID-19. The receptors derive from a human donor who had recovered from COVID-19. The CDR3 runs from the conserved cysteine through the conserved F or W. The D gene is left open where the match is weak. A clone size is listed for some rows: how often the clone was seen (once, few, many), or a class if it is expanded.

size: .; D: .; J: TRBJ2-1; V: TRBV9; length: 12; DNA: TGTGCCAGCAGCGGGACCAGGGATGAGCAGTTCTTC; CDR3: CASSGTRDEQFF
size: few; D: .; J: TRBJ1-3; V: TRBV7-3; length: 13; DNA: TGTGCCAGCAGCCAAACGCCCGGAGGCACCATATATTTT; CDR3: CASSQTPGGTIYF
size: .; D: .; J: TRBJ1-6; V: TRBV15; length: 14; DNA: TGTGCCACCAGCAGAGCCCAGGGTAATTCACCCCTCCACTTT; CDR3: CATSRAQGNSPLHF
size: .; D: .; J: TRBJ2-5; V: TRBV5-6; length: 15; DNA: TGTGCCAGCAGCTTGGGTCCGGACCTCCAAGAGACCCAGTACTTC; CDR3: CASSLGPDLQETQYF
size: .; D: TRBD2; J: TRBJ2-3; V: TRBV7-9; length: 18; DNA: TGTGCCAGCAGCTTAGGGGTGACTAGCGGGAGGCGCACAGATACGCAGTATTTT; CDR3: CASSLGVTSGRRTDTQYF
size: .; D: .; J: TRBJ2-7; V: TRBV5-1; length: 15; DNA: TGCGCCAGCAGGGGGGGACTCATGACCTCCTACGAGCAGTACTTC; CDR3: CASRGGLMTSYEQYF
size: few; D: .; J: TRBJ1-1; V: TRBV11-2; length: 14; DNA: TGTGCCAGCAGCCCATGGGACGCCAACACTGAAGCTTTCTTT; CDR3: CASSPWDANTEAFF
size: .; D: .; J: TRBJ2-3; V: TRBV4-1; length: 15; DNA: TGCGCCAGCAGCCAAAAGGCAGCTAGCACAGATACGCAGTATTTT; CDR3: CASSQKAASTDTQYF
size: .; D: .; J: TRBJ1-6; V: TRBV27; length: 15; DNA: TGTGCCAGTACGTACATCACAGGGTACAATTCACCCCTCCACTTT; CDR3: CASTYITGYNSPLHF
size: .; D: .; J: TRBJ2-7; V: TRBV7-6; length: 11; DNA: TGTGCCAGCAGCTTAACCTACGAGCAGTACTTC; CDR3: CASSLTYEQYF
size: .; D: .; J: TRBJ2-7; V: TRBV2; length: 14; DNA: TGTGCCAGCAGTGACCCCTCCCAGGATTTAGAGCAGTACTTC; CDR3: CASSDPSQDLEQYF
size: many; D: .; J: TRBJ1-5; V: TRBV6-1; length: 19; DNA: TGTGCCAGCAGTGAAGGAATAGTACAGGGCTGGTTGGGCAATCAGCCCCAGCATTTT; CDR3: CASSEGIVQGWLGNQPQHF
size: few; D: .; J: TRBJ1-5; V: TRBV19; length: 14; DNA: TGTGCCAGTAGTTTGGGCCGGGCCAATCAGCCCCAGCATTTT; CDR3: CASSLGRANQPQHF
size: once; D: .; J: TRBJ2-6; V: TRBV29-1; length: 15; DNA: TGCAGCGTGAGAGAAGACAGCTCTGGGGCCAACGTCCTGACTTTC; CDR3: CSVREDSSGANVLTF
size: once; D: .; J: TRBJ1-1; V: TRBV7-2; length: 17; DNA: TGTGCCAGCAGCTTAGTGGCCAGGGTCAGGCGACACACTGAAGCTTTCTTT; CDR3: CASSLVARVRRHTEAFF
size: .; D: .; J: TRBJ1-1; V: TRBV19; length: 13; DNA: TGTGCCAGTAGTACGGAACAGAACACTGAAGCTTTCTTT; CDR3: CASSTEQNTEAFF
size: .; D: .; J: TRBJ2-2; V: TRBV9; length: 16; DNA: TGTGCCAGCAGCGTAGTCTCCAGGATGAACACCGGGGAGCTGTTTTTT; CDR3: CASSVVSRMNTGELFF
size: .; D: .; J: TRBJ2-3; V: TRBV13; length: 16; DNA: TGTGCCAGCAGTTTCCTCCGGGGGGCCAGCACAGATACGCAGTATTTT; CDR3: CASSFLRGASTDTQYF
size: .; D: .; J: TRBJ2-3; V: TRBV5-4; length: 16; DNA: TGTGCCAGCAGCTTGGAGGGGGGACTCCTCACAGATACGCAGTATTTT; CDR3: CASSLEGGLLTDTQYF
size: once; D: TRBD1; J: TRBJ2-5; V: TRBV5-1; length: 14; DNA: TGCGCCAGCAGCAAAACAGGGGGCTACGAGACCCAGTACTTC; CDR3: CASSKTGGYETQYF
size: .; D: .; J: TRBJ1-1; V: TRBV10-1; length: 13; DNA: TGCGCCAGCAGTGAGTCCAGGAAGGCTGAAGCTTTCTTT; CDR3: CASSESRKAEAFF
size: few; D: TRBD1; J: TRBJ1-6; V: TRBV19; length: 19; DNA: TGTGCCAGTAGTATGAGGACAGGGATGACGAGCTCCTATAATTCACCCCTCCACTTT; CDR3: CASSMRTGMTSSYNSPLHF
size: once; D: .; J: TRBJ1-4; V: TRBV7-2; length: 14; DNA: TGTGCCAGCAGCCCCACCGGTTGGAAGGAAAAACTGTTTTTT; CDR3: CASSPTGWKEKLFF
size: .; D: .; J: TRBJ1-2; V: TRBV9; length: 14; DNA: TGTGCCAGCAGCGTAGGAACGGGGGGCTATGGCTACACCTTC; CDR3: CASSVGTGGYGYTF
size: .; D: TRBD2; J: TRBJ2-3; V: TRBV2; length: 15; DNA: TGTGCCAGCAGGGCCGGGACTAGCACCACAGATACGCAGTATTTT; CDR3: CASRAGTSTTDTQYF
size: .; D: .; J: TRBJ2-3; V: TRBV5-1; length: 13; DNA: TGCGCCAGCAGCCGCTCTCTTCCAGATACGCAGTATTTT; CDR3: CASSRSLPDTQYF
size: .; D: .; J: TRBJ2-7; V: TRBV9; length: 14; DNA: TGTGCCAGCAGCGTAGATGTAAGCTCCTACGAGCAGTACTTC; CDR3: CASSVDVSSYEQYF
size: .; D: .; J: TRBJ1-2; V: TRBV6-5; length: 13; DNA: TGTGCCAGCCGTACCGGGTCCACGTATGGCTACACCTTC; CDR3: CASRTGSTYGYTF
size: .; D: TRBD2; J: TRBJ2-3; V: TRBV3-1/TRBV3-2; length: 15; DNA: TGTGCCAGCAGCCAAGAGAGACGGGGGGGTGATACGCAGTATTTT; CDR3: CASSQERRGGDTQYF
size: .; D: .; J: TRBJ1-1; V: TRBV6-5; length: 13; DNA: TGTGCCAGCAGCCCGACAGCGAACACTGAAGCTTTCTTT; CDR3: CASSPTANTEAFF
size: .; D: .; J: TRBJ1-1; V: TRBV27; length: 13; DNA: TGTGCCAGCAGAAGCGGATTAAGCACTGAAGCTTTCTTT; CDR3: CASRSGLSTEAFF
size: .; D: .; J: TRBJ1-5; V: TRBV29-1; length: 13; DNA: TGCAGCGTTCAGTGGCAGGACAATCAGCCCCAGCATTTT; CDR3: CSVQWQDNQPQHF
size: .; D: .; J: TRBJ2-3; V: TRBV7-3; length: 16; DNA: TGTGCCAGCAGCTTAACGTTAAGAGGGGGGACTGATACGCAGTATTTT; CDR3: CASSLTLRGGTDTQYF
size: .; D: .; J: TRBJ2-3; V: TRBV6-6; length: 11; DNA: TGTGCCAGCAGAATTACAGATACGCAGTATTTT; CDR3: CASRITDTQYF
size: .; D: .; J: TRBJ2-5; V: TRBV28; length: 12; DNA: TGTGCCAGCAGTAACCCGGTGGAGACCCAGTACTTC; CDR3: CASSNPVETQYF
size: once; D: .; J: TRBJ2-1; V: TRBV10-3; length: 11; DNA: TGTGCCATCGGGGGCTACAATGAGCAGTTCTTC; CDR3: CAIGGYNEQFF